This is a list of T cell receptor beta chains from one sample in a study of blood T cell repertoires in COVID-19. Only in-frame clones appear in the TCRdb table, and some are missing; sequencing was by immunoSEQ multiplex PCR. The repertoire holds 70,000 to 85,000 clones, with about 86% as singletons. The specimen was peripheral blood. These receptors came from a man aged 80 or over with active or convalescent COVID-19. Each CDR3 is given with its conserved first and last residue.

CAGQGTSGINEQFF,TRBV28
CASSYVPGIPPNTEAFF,TRBV6-7
CATSSDRGTGQYF,TRBV15
CASSSQGGDQPQHF,TRBV7-2
CASSEGTGGYEQYF,TRBV10-1
CASSPGQGRSPLHF,TRBV18
CASSQEVRGDLGYTF,TRBV4-1
CASSLAGLAGGPNEQFF,TRBV7-2
CAREGLAGRIFYEQYF,TRBV3-1/TRBV3-2
CASRSLADLSYNEQFF,TRBV27
CASSQRSEETQYF,TRBV3-1/TRBV3-2
CASSSTSGGYYYEQYF,TRBV6-6
CASRPQGAQNQPQHF,TRBV28
CASSRRTGGASTDTQYF,TRBV5-4
CASSPRGTDTQYF,TRBV9
CASSLGGQETQYF,TRBV6-6